Below, 21 T cell receptor beta chains from the same sample are listed, as sequenced in a study of Ad26.COV2.S vaccination and SARS-CoV-2 variants. Treatment denoted: 19 received Ad26.COV2.S at low or high dose, single or two shots; 5 received placebo; per-sample allocation not given. Samples came from day 63 after the first vaccine or placebo injection. The assay was immunoSEQ multiplex PCR, and TCRdb's table has in-frame clones only and misses some. This sample carries about 370,000 clones, 70% to 90% of them seen once, and the ten largest clones take around 2%. Source: peripheral blood, taken in a trial of Ad26.COV2.S vaccine versus placebo. Receptor source: a person between 18 and 65 years old who received the Ad26.COV2.S COVID-19 vaccine or a placebo.

The gene calls are TRBV19 and TRBJ1-5; a weak D match, TRBD1 (5 bases). There are 17 residues in the CDR3. Germline lookup yields CDR1 LNHDA and CDR2 SQIVND (reference sequence). The germline V and J ends were trimmed by 1 base and 2 bases, with 15 bases remaining between them. CDR3 in DNA: TGTGCCAGTAGTATAGTTTCAGGGCGTCCTGGCAATCAGCCCCAGCATTTT. Protein product: CASSIVSGRPGNQPQHF.

The gene calls are TRBV3-1 (or the pseudogene TRBV3-2) and TRBJ2-2; a possible D gene is TRBD2 (6 bases). Germline V gives CDR1 LGHDT, CDR2 YNNKEL (reference sequence). V was cut by 4 bases and J by 1 base, with 13 bases left in between. The CDR3 is made up of 16 amino acids. The CDR3 here is CASSRSGTGNTGELFF. The CDR3 nucleotides are TGTGCCAGCAGCCGCTCCGGGACTGGGAACACCGGGGAGCTGTTTTTT.

The J gene is TRBJ1-6, the V gene TRBV27; possible D gene TRBD1, 5 bases. V dropped 3 bases and J dropped 7 bases, with 13 bases sitting between them. There are 15 residues in the CDR3. Germline V lookup: CDR1 MNHEY, CDR2 SMNVEV (reference sequence). The CDR3 region is CASSFRTIRNSPLHF. The CDR3 DNA sequence: TGTGCCAGCAGTTTCCGGACAATTCGGAATTCACCCCTCCACTTT.

On this clone: Other DNA sequences from this sample encode an identical CDR3 as well. The rearrangement uses TRBV19 and TRBJ2-3, with no clear D. CDR1 and CDR2 (germline): LNHDA, SQIVND (reference sequence). This CDR3 spans 14 amino acids. Trimming shortened V by 3 bases and J by 0 bases, and 7 bases separated the two germline ends. In DNA form, the CDR3 reads TGTGCCAGTAGTATCGGCTTAAGCACAGATACGCAGTATTTT. Protein sequence: CASSIGLSTDTQYF. Full variable domain (outside the CDR3, taken from reference TRBV19 and TRBJ2-3): DGGITQSPKYLFRKEGQNVTLSCEQNLNHDAMYWYRQDPGQGLRLIYYSQIVNDFQKGDIAEGYSVSREKKESFPLTVTSAQKNPTAFYLCASSIGLSTDTQYFGPGTRLTVL.

In DNA, the CDR3 is TGTGCCAGCAGTCGTCCGGAGAAGCGGGACAATGAGCAGTTCTTC. Translation: CASSRPEKRDNEQFF. V gene TRBV4-2 combines with J gene TRBJ2-1; the D gene is possibly TRBD2 (6 bases). CDR3 size: 15 residues. V lost 6 bases and J 5 bases, leaving 17 bases between the germline ends. Germline loops: CDR1 LGHNA, CDR2 YNFKEQ.

The rearrangement links TRBV18 to TRBJ2-2, with a weak D call TRBD2 (6 bases). Germline lookup yields CDR1 KGHSH and CDR2 LQKENI. CDR3 length: 18 amino acids. Trimming shortened V by 5 bases and J by 7 bases, and 26 bases separated the two germline ends. DNA for the CDR3: TGTGCCAGCTCAAATCAACCTTTAGCGGCCCTGGGTGACGGGGAGCTGTTTTTT. This encodes CASSNQPLAALGDGELFF. The full variable domain, in which reference TRBV18 and TRBJ2-2 provide the parts outside the CDR3, is NAGVMQNPRHLVRRRGQEARLRCSPMKGHSHVYWYRQLPEEGLKFMVYLQKENIIDESGMPKERFSAEFPKEGPSILRIQQVVRGDSAAYFCASSNQPLAALGDGELFFGEGSRLTVL.

This sequence joins TRBV7-9 and TRBJ1-5, with 9 bases fitting TRBD1. The CDR3 consists of 16 residues. The J segment lost 2 bases and the V segment lost 4 bases, leaving 6 bases of the junction unmatched. The germline gives CDR1 SEHNR, CDR2 FQNEAQ (reference sequence). The CDR3 here is CASSSPQGAGNQPQHF. CDR3 sequence (DNA): TGTGCCAGCAGCTCGCCACAGGGGGCCGGCAATCAGCCCCAGCATTTT.

The chain couples TRBV7-9 to TRBJ2-5; 8 bases are a match to TRBD1. V lost 5 bases to trimming and J lost 3 bases; unmatched junction nucleotides: 8. Germline CDR1 SEHNR, CDR2 FQNEAQ (reference sequence). The CDR3 sequence is 15 residues long. The CDR3 protein is CASSRWTGLEETQYF. The CDR3 DNA reads TGTGCCAGCAGCCGGTGGACAGGGCTTGAAGAGACCCAGTACTTC.

As regards this clone: In the same sample, other DNA sequences code for this CDR3. CDR3 region: CASRQGFQETQYF. CDR3 DNA: TGTGCCAGCAGGCAGGGTTTCCAAGAGACCCAGTACTTC. V gene TRBV28 combines with J gene TRBJ2-5, with D perhaps TRBD1 (5 bases). Trimming shortened V by 6 bases and J by 1 base, and 9 bases separated the two germline ends. Germline V gives CDR1 MDHEN, CDR2 SYDVKM. This CDR3 has 13 amino acids. Filled out from reference TRBV28 and TRBJ2-5, the complete variable domain reads DVKVTQSSRYLVKRTGEKVFLECVQDMDHENMFWYRQDPGLGLRLIYFSYDVKMKEKGDIPEGYSVSREKKERFSLILESASTNQTSMYLCASRQGFQETQYFGPGTRLLVL.

In this sample, this clone turned up a few times. V and J are TRBV11-2 and TRBJ1-1; 8 bases match TRBD1. The germline CDR1 and CDR2 sequences are SGHAT and FQNNGV. Trimming removed 5 bases from V and 5 bases from J; junction bases left unmatched: 13. This CDR3 spans 16 amino acids. CDR3 amino acids: CASSATMDRDRTEAFF. The CDR3 region has the DNA TGTGCCAGCAGCGCGACGATGGACAGGGATCGGACTGAAGCTTTCTTT. The entire variable domain, with the rest obtained from reference TRBV11-2 and TRBJ1-1, is as follows: EAGVAQSPRYKIIEKRQSVAFWCNPISGHATLYWYQQILGQGPKLLIQFQNNGVVDDSQLPKDRFSAERLKGVDSTLKIQPAKLEDSAVYLCASSATMDRDRTEAFFGQGTRLTVV.

The chain couples TRBV5-1 to TRBJ2-3, with D tentatively TRBD2 (7 bases). The CDR3 has 15 residues. V was pared by 1 base and J by 3 bases, with 12 bases between. The V gene's germline CDR1 is SGHRS and CDR2 YFSETQ. The CDR3 loop reads CASSLNREGTDTQYF. In DNA, the CDR3 is TGCGCCAGCAGCTTGAACAGGGAGGGGACAGATACGCAGTATTTT.

The V gene is TRBV6-5, the J gene TRBJ2-5; no clear D. CDR1 is MNHEY, CDR2 SVGAGI, per germline. The CDR3 length is 13 residues. V dropped 5 bases and J dropped 3 bases, with 10 bases sitting between them. CDR3 sequence (DNA): TGTGCCAGCAGTAGGACGGATAAAGAGACCCAGTACTTC. Translation: CASSRTDKETQYF.

The J gene is TRBJ2-1, the V gene TRBV2; 8 nucleotides line up with TRBD1. V was clipped by 8 bases and J by 1 base; unmatched bases: 16. The CDR3 contains 18 residues. Germline-derived CDR1 and CDR2 are SNHLY and FYNNEI. CDR3 in amino acids: CASLKGQGNMGSYNEQFF. The DNA of the CDR3 is TGTGCCAGCCTAAAAGGACAGGGAAATATGGGATCCTACAATGAGCAGTTCTTC.

The chain carries TRBV19 and TRBJ2-3, with D possibly matching TRBD2 (5 bases). The V gene lost 7 bases and the J gene lost 6 bases, with 14 bases spanning the gap. There are 13 residues in the CDR3. Germline V gene data show CDR1 as LNHDA and CDR2 as SQIVND (reference sequence). CDR3 DNA sequence: TGTGCCAGTAATGCAGGTATAGCGGATACGCAGTATTTT. It codes for CASNAGIADTQYF.

CDR3: CAWSVGRTFSYEQYF. In DNA form, the CDR3 reads TGTGCCTGGAGTGTTGGAAGGACCTTCTCCTACGAGCAGTACTTC. The V gene is TRBV30, the J gene TRBJ2-7; no clear D. The CDR3 runs 15 residues. Germline lookup yields CDR1 GTSNPN and CDR2 SVGIG (reference sequence). Trimming cost V 0 bases and J 0 bases, with 12 bases left between them.

This chain links TRBV5-1 with TRBJ2-5; 7 positions match TRBD1. The CDR3 contains 13 residues. V was pared by 5 bases and J by 5 bases, with 6 bases of the junction left unmatched. Germline CDR1 reads SGHRS; CDR2 reads YFSETQ. In DNA form, the CDR3 reads TGCGCCAGCAGAGGGGGCGCTCGGGAGACCCAGTACTTC. Amino acids: CASRGGARETQYF.

J is TRBJ2-7 and V is TRBV5-1, with a possible D match to TRBD2 (8 bases). The germline gives CDR1 SGHRS, CDR2 YFSETQ. Trimming cost V 0 bases and J 4 bases, with 17 bases left between them. CDR3 length: 16 residues. CDR3: CASSLEGASGRYEQYF. In nucleotides, the CDR3 is TGCGCCAGCAGCTTGGAGGGGGCCAGCGGGAGATACGAGCAGTACTTC.

In nucleotides, the CDR3 is TGTGCCAGCTCACCACCGTATTCACCCCTCCACTTT. It yields the protein CASSPPYSPLHF. V gene TRBV18 combines with J gene TRBJ1-6; no clear D gene. Germline assignment: CDR1 KGHSH and CDR2 LQKENI. Deletions cut 0 bases from V and 8 bases from J, with 2 bases between. This CDR3 is built from 12 residues.

The chain has TRBV15 and TRBJ1-4; D unresolved. The germline CDR1 and CDR2 sequences are LNHNV and YYDKDF (reference sequence). The CDR3 runs to 15 residues. V was cut by 3 bases and J by 8 bases, with 16 bases left in between. The CDR3 nucleotides are TGTGCCACCAGCAGGGACCGGGCCGGCGGGGAAAAACTGTTTTTT. This translates into CATSRDRAGGEKLFF.

CDR3 sequence: CASSERQLSSTEAFF. In DNA form, the CDR3 reads TGTGCCAGCAGTGAACGACAGCTGAGTAGCACTGAAGCTTTCTTT. This chain links TRBV6-1 with TRBJ1-1; TRBD1 might be the D (5 bases). In germline, CDR1 is MNHNS, CDR2 SASEGT. The V end lost 2 bases, the J end lost 4 bases, and 14 bases lay between the germline ends. The CDR3 sequence is 15 residues long.

V and J are TRBV4-3 and TRBJ2-5; D call uncertain. Deletions cut 0 bases from V and 1 base from J, with 12 bases between. Germline CDR1 and CDR2: LGHNA and YSLEER. The CDR3 is 16 amino acids. The CDR3 bases are TGCGCCAGCAGCCAAGAAAGGGCCCTCGGCCAAGAGACCCAGTACTTC. It yields the protein CASSQERALGQETQYF.